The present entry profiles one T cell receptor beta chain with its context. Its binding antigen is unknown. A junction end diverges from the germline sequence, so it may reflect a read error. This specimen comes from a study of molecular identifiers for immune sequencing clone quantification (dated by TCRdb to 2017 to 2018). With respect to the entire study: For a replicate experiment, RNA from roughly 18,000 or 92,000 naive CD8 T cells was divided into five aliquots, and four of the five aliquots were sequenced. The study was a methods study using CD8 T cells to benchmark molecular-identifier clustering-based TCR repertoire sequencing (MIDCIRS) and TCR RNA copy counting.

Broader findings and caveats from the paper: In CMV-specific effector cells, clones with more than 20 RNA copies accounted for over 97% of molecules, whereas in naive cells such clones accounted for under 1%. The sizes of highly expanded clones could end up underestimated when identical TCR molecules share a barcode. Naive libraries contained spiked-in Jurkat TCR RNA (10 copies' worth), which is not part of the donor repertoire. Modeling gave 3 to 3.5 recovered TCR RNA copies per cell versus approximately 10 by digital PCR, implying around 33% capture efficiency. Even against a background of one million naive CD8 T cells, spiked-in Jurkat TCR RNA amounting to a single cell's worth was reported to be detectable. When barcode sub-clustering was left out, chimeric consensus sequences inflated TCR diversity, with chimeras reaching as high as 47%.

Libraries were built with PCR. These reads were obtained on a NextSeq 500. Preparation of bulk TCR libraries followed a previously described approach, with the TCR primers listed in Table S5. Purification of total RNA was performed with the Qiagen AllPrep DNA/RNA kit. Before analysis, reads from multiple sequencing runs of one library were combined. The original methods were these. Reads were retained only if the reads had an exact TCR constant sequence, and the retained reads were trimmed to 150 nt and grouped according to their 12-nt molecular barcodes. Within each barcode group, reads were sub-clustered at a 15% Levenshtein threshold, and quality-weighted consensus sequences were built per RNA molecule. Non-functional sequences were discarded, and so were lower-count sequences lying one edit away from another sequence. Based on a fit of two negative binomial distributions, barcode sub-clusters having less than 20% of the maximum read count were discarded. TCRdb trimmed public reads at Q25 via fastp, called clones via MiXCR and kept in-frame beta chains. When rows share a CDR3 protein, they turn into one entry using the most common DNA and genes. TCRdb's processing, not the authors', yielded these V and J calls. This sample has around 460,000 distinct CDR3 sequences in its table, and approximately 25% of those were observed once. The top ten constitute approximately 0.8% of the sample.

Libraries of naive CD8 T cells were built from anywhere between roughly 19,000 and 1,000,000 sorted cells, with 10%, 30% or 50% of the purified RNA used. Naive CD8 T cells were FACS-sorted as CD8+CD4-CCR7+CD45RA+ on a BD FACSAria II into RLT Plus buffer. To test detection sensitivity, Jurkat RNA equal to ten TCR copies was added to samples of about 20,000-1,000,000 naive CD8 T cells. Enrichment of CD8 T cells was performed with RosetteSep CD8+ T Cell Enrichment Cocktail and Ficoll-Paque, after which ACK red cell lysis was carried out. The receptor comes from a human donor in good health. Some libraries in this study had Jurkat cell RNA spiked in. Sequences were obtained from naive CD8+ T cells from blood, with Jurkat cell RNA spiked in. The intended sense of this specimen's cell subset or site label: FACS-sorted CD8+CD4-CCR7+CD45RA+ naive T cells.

The nucleotide sequence is TGCGCCCGCAGCCAAGATGGGCTAGCGACCTCAATAGAGACCCAGTACTTC. It translates as CARSQDGLATSIETQYF. Here the chain combines TRBV4-3 and TRBJ2-5; the D gene is perhaps TRBD2, from 6 matching bases. Spanning cysteine to phenylalanine, the CDR3 consists of 17 amino acids. Only the CDR3 DNA is retained, 51 bases long and in frame from the first base. Reading the germline V gene gives CDR1 LGHNA and CDR2 YSLEER.